Below are 18 T cell receptor beta chains sequenced from a single sample in a study of CD8+ T cells in alopecia areata. As to treatment: oral pan-JAK inhibitor, 5-10 mg twice daily. Sequencing templates came from extracted RNA that was reverse transcribed into cDNA. Sequenced by immunoSEQ multiplex PCR; TCRdb stores in-frame clones only, minus some. The sample consists of some 180,000 clones, 51% of them appearing once. The sample was CD8+ T cells sorted from blood, taken at week 52, from a patient treated with tofacitinib. These receptors came from a human donor with alopecia areata.

The chain joins TRBV30 to TRBJ2-7; 9 positions agree with TRBD2. Germline CDR1 is GTSNPN and CDR2 is SVGIG (reference sequence). The CDR3 totals 14 residues. Trimming at V came to 5 bases and at J to 0 bases, leaving 5 bases not matched to a gene. CDR3 residues: CAWASGGLSYEQYF. DNA for the CDR3: TGTGCCTGGGCCAGCGGGGGGCTCTCCTACGAGCAGTACTTC. The full variable domain, rest sourced from reference TRBV30 and TRBJ2-7, is SQTIHQWPATLVQPVGSPLSLECTVEGTSNPNLYWYRQAAGRGLQLLFYSVGIGQISSEVPQNLSASRPQDRQFILSSKKLLLSDSGFYLCAWASGGLSYEQYFGPGTRLTVT.

This chain joins TRBV29-1 and TRBJ2-5, with D perhaps assigned TRBD1 or TRBD2 (6 bases each). The CDR3 contains 13 residues. V gave up 2 bases and J gave up 8 bases, with 15 bases separating them. The germline V gene has CDR1 SQVTM and CDR2 ANQGSEA. The CDR3 protein is CSVERGVASTQYF. The CDR3 DNA reads as TGCAGCGTTGAAAGGGGGGTGGCCAGCACCCAGTACTTC.

The V call is TRBV5-6, the J call TRBJ2-7; D call uncertain. This CDR3 region has 13 residues. CDR1 and CDR2 from the germline V gene are SGHDT and YYEEEE. The V end was cut by 0 bases, the J end by 0 bases, with 4 bases between. CDR3: CASSLESSYEQYF. DNA of the CDR3: TGTGCCAGCAGCTTGGAAAGCTCCTACGAGCAGTACTTC. The full variable domain, rest sourced from reference TRBV5-6 and TRBJ2-7, is DAGVTQSPTHLIKTRGQQVTLRCSPKSGHDTVSWYQQALGQGPQFIFQYYEEEERQRGNFPDRFSGHQFPNYSSELNVNALLLGDSALYLCASSLESSYEQYFGPGTRLTVT.

This rearrangement joins TRBV2 to TRBJ2-7; 8 positions agree with TRBD1. The germline gives CDR1 SNHLY, CDR2 FYNNEI. V gave up 3 bases and J gave up 5 bases; unmatched junction bases: 6. The CDR3 sequence is 14 residues long. The CDR3 bases are TGTGCCAGCAGTGAGGCGGGGACAGGTCACGAGCAGTACTTC. Translating it yields CASSEAGTGHEQYF.

This clone was found once. CDR3 DNA: TGTGCCATTAGGGAGAGGGGTCAAGCTAGCACAGATACGCAGTATTTT. This sequence encodes CAIRERGQASTDTQYF. The chain recombines TRBV2 with TRBJ2-3; D is tentatively TRBD1 or TRBD2 (5 bases each). Germline assignment: CDR1 SNHLY and CDR2 FYNNEI. The CDR3 has 16 residues. V was cut by 10 bases and J by 0 bases, with 20 bases left in between.

This clone was detected only a few times. The CDR3 spells CASSGTGGSGANVLTF. The DNA for the CDR3 is TGTGCCAGCAGCGGGACAGGGGGCTCTGGGGCCAACGTCCTGACTTTC. This sequence joins TRBV6-4 and TRBJ2-6, with 11 positions matching TRBD1. Germline-derived CDR1 and CDR2 are MRHNA and SNTAGT. This CDR3 is 16 amino acids long. V dropped 6 bases and J dropped 0; count of bases not matched to a gene: 1.

The genes are TRBV5-6 and TRBJ2-7, with TRBD2 identical over 9 bases. This CDR3 has 14 residues. Germline V gene data show CDR1 as SGHDT and CDR2 as YYEEEE. Trimming cost V 0 bases and J 5 bases; bases outside gene matches: 3. The chain's CDR3 is CASSLGGTSNEQYF. In DNA form, the CDR3 reads TGTGCCAGCAGCTTGGGGGGGACTAGCAACGAGCAGTACTTC.

The gene calls are TRBV11-3 and TRBJ1-6; D gene uncertain. V lost 1 base, J lost 10 bases, and 8 bases lay in between. Germline assignment: CDR1 SGHNT and CDR2 YENEEA. The CDR3 length is 13 residues. The CDR3 coding sequence is TGTGCCAGCAGCTTAGGGGCGGACTCACCCCTCCACTTT. It encodes CASSLGADSPLHF.

This chain's CDR3 is CASSASRLTEAFF. The CDR3 DNA reads TGTGCCAGCAGCGCTTCTCGCTTAACTGAAGCTTTCTTT. The V and J genes are TRBV2 and TRBJ1-1, with D unresolved. V was pared by 6 bases and J by 5 bases, with 13 bases between. Germline CDR1 and CDR2: SNHLY and FYNNEI. The CDR3 contains 13 residues.

V and J are TRBV6-5 and TRBJ1-1, with a weak D call TRBD1 (6 bases). Germline loops: CDR1 MNHEY, CDR2 SVGAGI. The CDR3 is made up of 15 amino acids. V lost 2 bases and J lost 4, with 14 bases in between. CDR3 in amino acids: CASSYPREGGTEAFF. The CDR3 DNA follows: TGTGCCAGCAGTTACCCCAGGGAGGGGGGCACTGAAGCTTTCTTT.

V usage is TRBV7-3 and J usage is TRBJ2-7; perhaps TRBD2 as D (6 bases). The CDR3 has 13 residues. Per germline, CDR1 SGHTA and CDR2 FQGTGA. V lost 5 bases to trimming and J lost 4 bases, with 12 bases between them. The CDR3 is CASSPGGGYEQYF. The CDR3 DNA reads as TGTGCCAGCAGCCCCGGGGGAGGATACGAGCAGTACTTC.

V usage is TRBV13 and J usage is TRBJ2-7; possibly TRBD1 or TRBD2 for D (5 bases each). V lost 5 bases and J 7 bases, leaving 18 bases between the germline ends. The CDR3 is 14 residues long. Germline-derived CDR1 and CDR2 are PRHDT and FYEKMQ (reference sequence). The DNA for the CDR3 is TGTGCCAGCAGCCCCCGGTCAGAGGGGAAAGAGCAGTACTTC. This encodes CASSPRSEGKEQYF.

The chain uses TRBV27 and TRBJ2-3; 9 bases match TRBD2. This CDR3 has 15 residues. V was clipped by 8 bases and J by 2 bases; unmatched bases: 8. CDR1 is MNHEY and CDR2 is SMNVEV in the germline V gene (reference sequence). The CDR3 loop reads CASGASGGPTDTQYF. CDR3 nucleotide sequence: TGTGCCAGCGGCGCCAGCGGGGGGCCCACAGATACGCAGTATTTT.

The chain has TRBV27 and TRBJ1-4; D ambiguous. CDR3 size: 15 residues. Germline CDR1 is MNHEY and CDR2 is SMNVEV (reference sequence). Trimming stripped 2 bases from V and 4 bases from J, with 11 bases between. CDR3 DNA: TGTGCCAGCAGTTTAGTCCTCGACGGTAATGAAAAACTGTTTTTT. This sequence encodes CASSLVLDGNEKLFF.

This rearrangement joins TRBV27 to TRBJ1-5; no clear D. This CDR3 region has 15 residues. V lost 3 bases, J lost 4 bases, and 13 bases lay in between. Germline V lookup: CDR1 MNHEY, CDR2 SMNVEV (reference sequence). CDR3 nucleotides: TGTGCCAGCAGTTTCTTCCCGCCGGGGAATCAGCCCCAGCATTTT. Residues: CASSFFPPGNQPQHF.

This clone was seen more than once but under ten times. V usage is TRBV11-2 and J usage is TRBJ2-7; perhaps TRBD2 as D (7 bases). Trimming stripped 5 bases from V and 5 bases from J, with 16 bases between. The germline CDR1 and CDR2 sequences are SGHAT and FQNNGV. The CDR3 contains 14 residues. The chain's CDR3 is CASSPGGPQHEQYF. For the CDR3, the DNA is TGTGCCAGCAGCCCCGGGGGGCCACAGCACGAGCAGTACTTC.

The rearrangement links TRBV11-2 to TRBJ2-6, with D unresolved. V lost 1 base, J lost 0 bases, and 4 bases lay in between. Germline-derived CDR1 and CDR2 are SGHAT and FQNNGV. This CDR3 comprises 15 residues. CDR3 sequence reads: CASSLVGSGANVLTF. CDR3 DNA sequence: TGTGCCAGCAGCTTAGTGGGCTCTGGGGCCAACGTCCTGACTTTC.

This clone is a singleton in its sample. The chain couples TRBV27 to TRBJ1-6; no reliable D call. Trimming stripped 3 bases from V and 4 bases from J, with 7 bases between. Looked up from germline, CDR1 is MNHEY and CDR2 is SMNVEV (reference sequence). The CDR3 runs to 14 residues. In DNA, the CDR3 is TGTGCCAGCAGTTTCGAATCTTATAATTCACCCCTCCACTTT. Residues: CASSFESYNSPLHF.